This TCR beta chain derives from a study of OX40 agonist ivuxolimab in advanced cancers. At the level of the study: Melanoma, hepatocellular carcinoma, head and neck or renal cell cancer occurred in dose-escalation patients.

Produced via immunoSEQ multiplex PCR; TCRdb's table is partial and in-frame only. Here the sample spans 15,000 to 20,000 clones, 87% being singletons. The V gene's germline CDR1 is MNHEY and CDR2 SVGAGI. CDR3 length: 13 residues. Deletions cut 0 bases from V and 8 bases from J, with 10 bases between. The source is an adult with an advanced solid tumor such as melanoma, head and neck, liver or kidney cancer. This sequence joins TRBV6-5 and TRBJ1-2, with unresolved D. Sequencing was performed on CD4+ or CD8+ T cells sorted from blood, taken in a trial of the OX40 agonist ivuxolimab. In DNA, the CDR3 is TGTGCCAGCAGTTACTCGGGCGCAGAAGGCTACACCTTC. Translating gives CASSYSGAEGYTF.